A single sample gave rise to the 24 T cell receptor beta chains below, sequenced in a study of blood T cell repertoires in COVID-19. TCRdb's table, derived via immunoSEQ multiplex PCR, lists solely in-frame clones and lacks some. The sample records some 490,000 clones, approximately 86% being singletons. Sequencing input: PBMCs or T cells enriched from blood (not recorded which). These receptor sequences come from an older woman who had recovered from COVID-19.

The chain links TRBV18 to TRBJ1-2, with D perhaps matching TRBD1 (5 bases). Germline CDR1 and CDR2: KGHSH and LQKENI. The CDR3 consists of 12 residues. V dropped 4 bases and J dropped 6 bases, with 9 bases sitting between them. As DNA, the CDR3 is TGTGCCAGCTCACAGGGGAATCATGGCTACACCTTC. It yields the protein CASSQGNHGYTF.

V usage is TRBV28 and J usage is TRBJ1-3; 7 positions match TRBD1. V was clipped by 5 bases and J by 0 bases; unmatched bases: 7. The CDR3 runs to 16 residues. Germline V gene data show CDR1 as MDHEN and CDR2 as SYDVKM. The CDR3 DNA is TGTGCCAGCAGTCCGGGACAGCCGAGCTCTGGAAACACCATATATTTT. It translates to CASSPGQPSSGNTIYF.

The CDR3 is CASSESLANYGYTF. In DNA form, the CDR3 reads TGTGCCAGCAGCGAAAGCCTAGCTAACTATGGCTACACCTTC. The J gene is TRBJ1-2, the V gene TRBV9; no clear D gene. V lost 3 bases and J 0 bases, leaving 9 bases between the germline ends. CDR1 is SGDLS, CDR2 YYNGEE, per germline. This CDR3 region has 14 residues.

The chain carries TRBV5-1 and TRBJ2-2; TRBD1 agrees at 7 bases. CDR3 size: 15 residues. V dropped 5 bases and J dropped 6; count of bases not matched to a gene: 10. Germline values: CDR1 SGHRS, CDR2 YFSETQ. The CDR3 protein is CASSPGQVRSGELFF. Written as DNA, the CDR3 is TGCGCCAGCAGTCCAGGACAGGTCAGGTCCGGGGAGCTGTTTTTT.

This clone was seen more than once but under ten times. This chain uses TRBV3-1 (or the pseudogene TRBV3-2) with TRBJ2-2; TRBD1 matches 7 bases. Germline V lookup: CDR1 LGHDT, CDR2 YNNKEL (reference sequence). The CDR3 contains 15 residues. The V gene end was trimmed by 7 bases and the J gene end by 4 bases; junction bases not matched to a gene: 9. The CDR3 nucleotides read TGTGCCAGCAAGAGAAGGGGACAGCCCACCGGGGAGCTGTTTTTT. This translates into CASKRRGQPTGELFF.

The chain has TRBV11-2 and TRBJ1-5, with 7 bases fitting TRBD1. Germline CDR1 is SGHAT and CDR2 is FQNNGV. The CDR3 sequence is 14 residues long. The ends lost 5 bases at V and 4 bases at J; junction bases unmatched: 5. The CDR3 spells CASSLGTVNQPQHF. Here the CDR3 DNA reads TGTGCCAGCAGCCTCGGGACAGTGAATCAGCCCCAGCATTTT.

The gene calls are TRBV9 and TRBJ2-5, with TRBD2 matching 14 bases. Germline-derived CDR1 and CDR2 are SGDLS and YYNGEE. The CDR3 has 17 amino acids. The ends lost 0 bases at V and 1 base at J; junction bases unmatched: 2. The CDR3, as DNA: TGTGCCAGCAGCGTAGGGACTAGCGGGGGGACCCAAGAGACCCAGTACTTC. Translated: CASSVGTSGGTQETQYF.

The chain joins TRBV5-5 to TRBJ1-3; D not resolved. Germline CDR1 SGHKS, CDR2 YYEKEE (reference sequence). CDR3 length: 17 residues. Trimming stripped 0 bases from V and 1 base from J, with 14 bases between. CDR3 coding DNA: TGTGCCAGCAGCTTGGCCACCCAAGGAGGTTCTGGAAACACCATATATTTT. Translation: CASSLATQGGSGNTIYF. Variable domain in full (rest from reference TRBV5-5 and TRBJ1-3): DAGVTQSPTHLIKTRGQQVTLRCSPISGHKSVSWYQQVLGQGPQFIFQYYEKEERGRGNFPDRFSARQFPNYSSELNVNALLLGDSALYLCASSLATQGGSGNTIYFGEGSWLTVV.

The J gene is TRBJ1-1, the V gene TRBV5-4, with D perhaps matching TRBD1 (6 bases). V dropped 4 bases and J dropped 4 bases, with 11 bases sitting between them. CDR3 size: 13 residues. Germline-derived CDR1 and CDR2 are SGHNT and YYREEE (reference sequence). CDR3 in amino acids: CASSLRGTTEAFF. The CDR3 DNA sequence: TGTGCCAGCAGCCTGAGGGGGACCACTGAAGCTTTCTTT.

The chain combines TRBV9 with TRBJ1-6; the D gene is possibly TRBD1 (5 bases). The CDR3 contains 14 residues. The germline CDR1 and CDR2 sequences are SGDLS and YYNGEE. V was clipped by 1 base and J by 3 bases, with 5 bases between them. The CDR3 DNA sequence: TGTGCCAGCAGCGTACAGGGCTATAATTCACCCCTCCACTTT. It is translated as CASSVQGYNSPLHF.

V and J are TRBV30 and TRBJ2-5; 7 nucleotides match TRBD2. The CDR3 loop spans 16 amino acids. CDR1 GTSNPN and CDR2 SVGIG come from the germline V gene (reference sequence). Losses at the gene ends were 0 bases for V and 2 bases for J; bases not matched to a gene: 9. The CDR3 here is CAWSVLRGGTQETQYF. The CDR3 coding sequence is TGTGCCTGGAGTGTACTGCGCGGGGGTACACAAGAGACCCAGTACTTC.

The V and J genes are TRBV9 and TRBJ2-1; D not resolved. V gave up 2 bases and J gave up 2 bases, with 5 bases separating them. The CDR3 consists of 13 residues. Germline assignment: CDR1 SGDLS and CDR2 YYNGEE. The chain's CDR3 is CASSVGTYNEQFF. CDR3 bases: TGTGCCAGCAGCGTCGGTACCTACAATGAGCAGTTCTTC.

The chain combines TRBV3-1 (or the pseudogene TRBV3-2) with TRBJ1-1; a weak D match, TRBD1 (6 bases). This CDR3 spans 17 amino acids. Trimming pared 0 bases from V and 1 base from J, leaving 15 bases between. The germline V gene encodes CDR1 LGHDT and CDR2 YNNKEL (reference sequence). CDR3 coding DNA: TGTGCCAGCAGCCAAGATGCGAGGGACACTACGAACACTGAAGCTTTCTTT. This gives the protein CASSQDARDTTNTEAFF.

This clone was recorded only once. The chain recombines TRBV3-1 (or the pseudogene TRBV3-2) with TRBJ1-1, with no clear D. In germline, CDR1 is LGHDT, CDR2 YNNKEL (reference sequence). The V end was cut by 3 bases, the J end by 5 bases, with 19 bases between. The CDR3 has 16 amino acids. In DNA form, the CDR3 reads TGTGCCAGCAGCCACCGTCAGGCCAGAAAACAAACTGAAGCTTTCTTT. The encoded protein is CASSHRQARKQTEAFF.

This clone was counted only a few times. Other DNA sequences from this sample encode an identical CDR3 as well. V usage is TRBV19 and J usage is TRBJ2-1; possibly TRBD1 for D (6 bases). The V and J ends lost 2 bases and 7 bases respectively, with 6 bases between them. Germline CDR1 is LNHDA and CDR2 is SQIVND (reference sequence). CDR3 length: 12 residues. CDR3: CASSITGNEQFF. The DNA of the CDR3 is TGTGCCAGTAGTATAACAGGGAATGAGCAGTTCTTC. The full variable domain, rest sourced from reference TRBV19 and TRBJ2-1, is DGGITQSPKYLFRKEGQNVTLSCEQNLNHDAMYWYRQDPGQGLRLIYYSQIVNDFQKGDIAEGYSVSREKKESFPLTVTSAQKNPTAFYLCASSITGNEQFFGPGTRLTVL.

The CDR3 protein is CASTRGQGTYNEQFF. The CDR3 DNA follows: TGTGCCAGCACCCGAGGACAGGGGACCTACAATGAGCAGTTCTTC. The rearrangement links TRBV6-6 to TRBJ2-1; 9 bases fit TRBD1. The germline V gene has CDR1 MNHNY and CDR2 SVGAGI (reference sequence). Trimming took 7 bases from V and 2 from J; bases not matched to a gene: 6. CDR3 size: 15 residues.

The chain has TRBV19 and TRBJ1-2; maybe TRBD1 (5 bases). V lost 9 bases to trimming and J lost 5 bases, with 16 bases between them. The CDR3 runs to 13 residues. Germline V gives CDR1 LNHDA, CDR2 SQIVND (reference sequence). The chain's CDR3 is CASAATDRYGYTF. DNA of the CDR3: TGTGCCAGCGCCGCGACAGACCGGTATGGCTACACCTTC.

This clone was picked up one time. The chain recombines TRBV30 with TRBJ2-1; possible D gene TRBD2, 6 bases. CDR3 size: 17 residues. Trimming removed 3 bases from V and 4 bases from J, with 22 bases in between. Germline loops: CDR1 GTSNPN, CDR2 SVGIG (reference sequence). The CDR3 region is CAWSKSRMGGGYNEQFF. The CDR3, as DNA: TGTGCCTGGAGCAAGAGTAGGATGGGGGGTGGTTACAATGAGCAGTTCTTC.

This chain uses TRBV9 with TRBJ2-3, with 8 bases that match TRBD2. The CDR3 is 20 amino acids. Per germline, CDR1 SGDLS and CDR2 YYNGEE. Losses at the gene ends were 3 bases for V and 0 bases for J; bases not matched to a gene: 18. CDR3 sequence reads: CASSDAPGTSGGLSTDTQYF. The CDR3 DNA reads as TGTGCCAGCAGCGACGCCCCCGGAACTAGCGGCGGTCTTAGCACAGATACGCAGTATTTT. The full variable domain, rest sourced from reference TRBV9 and TRBJ2-3, is DSGVTQTPKHLITATGQRVTLRCSPRSGDLSVYWYQQSLDQGLQFLIQYYNGEERAKGNILERFSAQQFPDLHSELNLSSLELGDSALYFCASSDAPGTSGGLSTDTQYFGPGTRLTVL.

The table lists this clone with a count of one. The chain joins TRBV5-5 to TRBJ1-2, with 7 bases aligning to TRBD1. The germline gives CDR1 SGHKS, CDR2 YYEKEE (reference sequence). The V and J ends lost 1 base and 3 bases, in that order; junction bases with no gene match: 12. The length of the CDR3 is 17 residues. The CDR3 DNA is TGTGCCAGCAGCTTGACCCGGGACAGTGGAACCTACTATGGCTACACCTTC. Translation gives CASSLTRDSGTYYGYTF.

This clone was picked up one time. The CDR3 sequence: CASSPARGWVLGRSYEQYF. Here the CDR3 DNA reads TGTGCCAGCAGCCCAGCTAGGGGATGGGTTTTAGGCCGATCCTACGAGCAGTACTTC. The rearrangement joins TRBV7-2 to TRBJ2-7, with D perhaps matching TRBD1 (5 bases). Germline V CDR1 and CDR2: SGHTA, FQGNSA. The CDR3 loop spans 19 amino acids. The V gene lost 5 bases and the J gene lost 1 base, with 27 bases spanning the gap.

The chain uses TRBV2 and TRBJ1-2, with a tentative D call TRBD1 (6 bases). V gave up 8 bases and J gave up 0 bases, with 25 bases separating them. The CDR3 loop spans 18 amino acids. Germline loops: CDR1 SNHLY, CDR2 FYNNEI. The CDR3 sequence is CASSYGVQGRLTNYGYTF. The CDR3 nucleotides are TGTGCCAGCTCCTACGGCGTCCAGGGGCGCCTTACTAACTATGGCTACACCTTC.

CDR3 residues: CASTSWASGGSEQYF. The CDR3 DNA is TGTGCCAGCACCTCATGGGCTAGCGGAGGATCCGAGCAGTACTTC. The chain uses TRBV6-5 and TRBJ2-7; 7 bases are shared with TRBD2. V was clipped by 7 bases and J by 6 bases; unmatched bases: 15. This CDR3 is built from 15 residues. Germline values: CDR1 MNHEY, CDR2 SVGAGI.

The rearrangement uses TRBV25-1 and TRBJ2-2; 9 bases are a match to TRBD1. Germline V gene sequence: CDR1 MGHDK, CDR2 SYGVNS. This CDR3 region has 15 residues. Trimming cost V 3 bases and J 5 bases; bases outside gene matches: 4. The CDR3 DNA reads TGTGCCAGCAGTGATCCCGGGACAGGGACCGGGGAGCTGTTTTTT. It encodes CASSDPGTGTGELFF.